These 32 T cell receptor beta chains came from one sample sequenced in a study of shared clonotypes between healthy human individuals. Generated by immunoSEQ multiplex PCR, the TCRdb table keeps only in-frame clones and is missing some. The sample contains approximately 2,300,000 clones, less than 95% of which appear only once. The sequenced sample consisted of naive CD4+ T cells from PBMCs. The subset denotes: CD45RA+ positively selected. The receptors come from a man between 18 and 35 years old in good health. Some clones in this sample may be carry-over from other donors' samples.

This clone has only one observation. This chain connects TRBV6-4 to TRBJ2-1; D perhaps matches TRBD1 (8 bases). The V gene's germline CDR1 is MRHNA and CDR2 SNTAGT. The CDR3 contains 15 residues. Trimming removed 3 bases at V and 1 base at J, with 10 bases between. The CDR3 here is CASSEQGGSYNEQFF. The DNA of the CDR3 is TGTGCCAGCAGTGAACAGGGGGGGTCCTACAATGAGCAGTTCTTC.

This clone came up a few times. V is TRBV11-2 and J is TRBJ1-1, with D tentatively TRBD1 (5 bases). With 5 bases removed from V and 7 bases from J, the gap between germline ends came to 11 bases. CDR3 length: 12 residues. Germline V gene sequence: CDR1 SGHAT, CDR2 FQNNGV. The CDR3 loop is CASSHGGGEAFF. DNA of the CDR3: TGTGCCAGCAGCCACGGGGGGGGTGAAGCTTTCTTT.

The V gene is TRBV18, the J gene TRBJ2-3; D is perhaps TRBD2 (6 bases). Germline assignment: CDR1 KGHSH and CDR2 LQKENI. Deletions cut 2 bases from V and 3 bases from J, with 12 bases between. This CDR3 has 15 residues. The CDR3 DNA reads TGTGCCAGCTCACCAGGCCCCCGGGGGACAGATACGCAGTATTTT. Protein: CASSPGPRGTDTQYF.

CDR3 coding DNA: TGTGCCAGCTCCGGGACAGGGGGCAAGTCCGGGGCCAACGTCCTGACTTTC. Residues: CASSGTGGKSGANVLTF. The rearrangement joins TRBV18 to TRBJ2-6, with 12 bases aligning to TRBD1. V lost 6 bases and J lost 4; bases outside the gene matches: 7. There are 17 residues in the CDR3. CDR1 and CDR2 (germline): KGHSH, LQKENI.

As concerns this clone: Within the sample, other DNA sequences also encode this same CDR3. The V call is TRBV30, the J call TRBJ2-7; 8 bases match TRBD1. The CDR3 contains 12 residues. CDR1 is GTSNPN, CDR2 SVGIG, per germline (reference sequence). After removal of 1 base from V and 4 bases from J, the junction contained 0 bases not matched to a gene. The CDR3 region is CAWSGQGYEQYF. The CDR3, as DNA: TGTGCCTGGAGTGGACAGGGGTACGAGCAGTACTTC. Full variable domain (rest looked up from reference TRBV30 and TRBJ2-7): SQTIHQWPATLVQPVGSPLSLECTVEGTSNPNLYWYRQAAGRGLQLLFYSVGIGQISSEVPQNLSASRPQDRQFILSSKKLLLSDSGFYLCAWSGQGYEQYFGPGTRLTVT.

The rearrangement uses TRBV6-5 and TRBJ1-1; D not resolved. The CDR3 is 15 amino acids. V lost 7 bases and J lost 1, with 16 bases in between. The V gene's germline CDR1 is MNHEY and CDR2 SVGAGI. As DNA, the CDR3 is TGTGCCAGCACTTATGAGACCCCATGGAACACTGAAGCTTTCTTT. Protein product: CASTYETPWNTEAFF.

V gene TRBV7-3 combines with J gene TRBJ2-5, with D tentatively TRBD1 (6 bases). The CDR3 loop spans 14 amino acids. The V gene lost 5 bases and the J gene lost 4 bases, with 14 bases spanning the gap. The germline V gene encodes CDR1 SGHTA and CDR2 FQGTGA. The CDR3 protein is CASSLQGRPETQYF. CDR3 bases: TGTGCCAGCAGCCTACAGGGCAGACCAGAGACCCAGTACTTC.

The CDR3 DNA is TGTGCCAGCAGCCCTGTTGGAGTCCGGGAGCAGTTCTTC. It codes for CASSPVGVREQFF. This chain connects TRBV7-7 to TRBJ2-1, with D hard to call. The V gene lost 5 bases and the J gene lost 10 bases, with 15 bases spanning the gap. Germline V gene sequence: CDR1 SSHAT, CDR2 FNYEAQ (reference sequence). The CDR3 extends over 13 amino acids. Full variable domain (outside the CDR3, taken from reference TRBV7-7 and TRBJ2-1): GAGVSQSPRYKVTKRGQDVTLRCDPISSHATLYWYQQALGQGPEFLTYFNYEAQPDKSGLPSDRFSAERPEGSISTLTIQRTEQRDSAMYRCASSPVGVREQFFGPGTRLTVL.

V and J are TRBV28 and TRBJ1-2; TRBD1 agrees at 8 bases. The CDR3 extends over 16 amino acids. V was pared by 6 bases and J by 4 bases, with 13 bases of the junction left unmatched. Per the germline V gene, CDR1 is MDHEN and CDR2 is SYDVKM. In DNA, the CDR3 is TGTGCCAGCAGAAGATACCCGGGGACAGGAATCTATGGCTACACCTTC. Translated: CASRRYPGTGIYGYTF.

V gene TRBV7-2 combines with J gene TRBJ1-1; D is ambiguous. The V gene's germline CDR1 is SGHTA and CDR2 FQGNSA. V was shortened by 5 bases and J by 1 base, with 11 bases between the two germline ends. CDR3 length equals 14 residues. Here the CDR3 reads CASSKRRQNTEAFF. CDR3 bases: TGTGCCAGCAGCAAACGGAGGCAGAACACTGAAGCTTTCTTT.

This clone occurred once. The chain combines TRBV7-9 with TRBJ1-1; TRBD1 aligns across 8 bases. The CDR3 totals 15 residues. With V trimmed by 7 bases and J by 0 bases, 7 bases remained unmatched. CDR1 is SEHNR, CDR2 FQNEAQ, per germline (reference sequence). Written as DNA, the CDR3 is TGTGCCAGCAACTTCGCGGACAGGGTGAACACTGAAGCTTTCTTT. Its protein is CASNFADRVNTEAFF.

The chain has TRBV9 and TRBJ1-5; D not resolved. Trimming removed 2 bases from V and 7 bases from J, with 13 bases in between. Germline V gene data show CDR1 as SGDLS and CDR2 as YYNGEE. The CDR3 spans 14 residues. CDR3 amino acids: CASSVLGVGQPQHF. Written as DNA, the CDR3 is TGTGCCAGCAGCGTCCTAGGTGTCGGACAGCCCCAGCATTTT.

This clone was recorded only once. The chain has TRBV27 and TRBJ2-3; 15 bases map to TRBD2. V trimming: 5 bases; J trimming: 6 bases; junction bases outside the gene matches: 15. The CDR3 runs to 19 residues. Looked up from germline, CDR1 is MNHEY and CDR2 is SMNVEV (reference sequence). CDR3 nucleotides: TGTGCCAGCAGTCCTTGGACTAGCGGGAGGGCCTACAGGAGTGATACGCAGTATTTT. Protein: CASSPWTSGRAYRSDTQYF.

The rearrangement uses TRBV11-2 and TRBJ2-1; no reliable D call. Germline V gene data show CDR1 as SGHAT and CDR2 as FQNNGV. Trimming stripped 3 bases from V and 4 bases from J, with 7 bases between. The CDR3 runs to 13 residues. CDR3 in DNA: TGTGCCAGCAGCTTCTACAGTTACAATGAGCAGTTCTTC. It translates to CASSFYSYNEQFF.

This chain connects TRBV7-8 to TRBJ2-7; TRBD2 aligns across 10 bases. V trimming: 0 bases; J trimming: 3 bases; junction bases outside the gene matches: 5. The CDR3 totals 16 residues. Germline CDR1 SGHVS, CDR2 FQNEAQ. The CDR3 loop is CASSLAGSGRVYEQYF. The CDR3, as DNA: TGTGCCAGCAGCTTAGCCGGGAGCGGGAGGGTCTACGAGCAGTACTTC.

CDR3 loop: CASSSAWVETQYF. For the CDR3, the DNA is TGTGCCAGCAGTTCGGCTTGGGTGGAGACCCAGTACTTC. The gene calls are TRBV28 and TRBJ2-5; no clear D. The CDR3 contains 13 residues. The germline V gene encodes CDR1 MDHEN and CDR2 SYDVKM. The V end lost 4 bases, the J end lost 5 bases, and 11 bases lay between the germline ends.

V gene TRBV18 combines with J gene TRBJ1-2; D call uncertain. Germline lookup yields CDR1 KGHSH and CDR2 LQKENI. V lost 0 bases and J lost 0, with 17 bases in between. The CDR3 is 18 amino acids. CDR3: CASSPPSSFLPSNYGYTF. CDR3 in DNA: TGTGCCAGCTCACCACCCTCCTCATTCCTACCTTCTAACTATGGCTACACCTTC. Based on the CDR3 plus reference TRBV18 and TRBJ1-2, the full variable domain is NAGVMQNPRHLVRRRGQEARLRCSPMKGHSHVYWYRQLPEEGLKFMVYLQKENIIDESGMPKERFSAEFPKEGPSILRIQQVVRGDSAAYFCASSPPSSFLPSNYGYTFGSGTRLTVV.

The chain has TRBV5-6 and TRBJ2-5, with D maybe TRBD2 (6 bases). CDR1 and CDR2 (germline): SGHDT, YYEEEE. The CDR3 consists of 17 residues. V lost 7 bases, J lost 4 bases, and 26 bases lay in between. The CDR3 reads CASAPRASAGRRETQYF. The CDR3 coding sequence is TGTGCCAGCGCCCCTCGGGCTAGCGCAGGGAGGCGAGAGACCCAGTACTTC.

The rearrangement joins TRBV14 to TRBJ1-3; D is unclear. From germline, CDR1 is SGHDN and CDR2 FVKESK. V was shortened by 4 bases and J by 3 bases, with 16 bases between the two germline ends. This CDR3 has 16 amino acids. The CDR3 reads CASSRQWESFGNTIYF. The DNA of the CDR3 is TGTGCCAGCAGCCGCCAGTGGGAGTCCTTTGGAAACACCATATATTTT.

V and J are TRBV5-6 and TRBJ2-1; unclear D gene. This CDR3 comprises 12 residues. Germline loops: CDR1 SGHDT, CDR2 YYEEEE. V lost 4 bases, J lost 8 bases, and 10 bases lay in between. The CDR3 DNA sequence: TGTGCCAGCAGCGTGGCTAGTGATGAGCAGTTCTTC. It is translated as CASSVASDEQFF.

This clone appeared once. This rearrangement joins TRBV5-6 to TRBJ2-3, with 9 bases aligning to TRBD2. Losses at the gene ends were 1 base for V and 0 bases for J; bases not matched to a gene: 6. Per the germline V gene, CDR1 is SGHDT and CDR2 is YYEEEE. The CDR3 is 17 residues long. CDR3 nucleotides: TGTGCCAGCAGCTTGCCGGCTAGCGGGATAAGCACAGATACGCAGTATTTT. It encodes CASSLPASGISTDTQYF.

The chain uses TRBV27 and TRBJ1-2; D remains unclear. The CDR3 length is 12 residues. Germline CDR1 MNHEY, CDR2 SMNVEV (reference sequence). V gave up 5 bases and J gave up 8 bases, with 12 bases separating them. CDR3 protein: CASSNPREGYTF. In nucleotides, the CDR3 is TGTGCCAGCAGTAACCCTAGGGAAGGCTACACCTTC.

A remark on this clone: Within the sample, other DNA sequences also encode this same CDR3. The genes are TRBV19 and TRBJ2-7, with 7 bases fitting TRBD2. The CDR3 length is 13 residues. The germline CDR1 and CDR2 sequences are LNHDA and SQIVND (reference sequence). The trim removed 5 bases at V and 0 bases at J, leaving 1 base unmatched. The CDR3 DNA sequence: TGTGCCAGTAGTCCTAGCGGCTCCTACGAGCAGTACTTC. Encoded protein: CASSPSGSYEQYF.

In nucleotides, the CDR3 is TGTGCCAGCAGCTTTCGTCCGATAGCGGGAATGTTCTTC. It codes for CASSFRPIAGMFF. The chain has TRBV11-2 and TRBJ2-1, with 8 bases lining up with TRBD2. Trimming at V came to 3 bases and at J to 15 bases, leaving 10 bases not matched to a gene. CDR1 and CDR2 from the germline V gene are SGHAT and FQNNGV. The CDR3 has 13 residues.

This chain joins TRBV6-5 and TRBJ2-7; TRBD1 agrees at 11 bases. The ends lost 6 bases at V and 9 bases at J; junction bases unmatched: 13. The length of the CDR3 is 15 residues. The V gene's germline CDR1 is MNHEY and CDR2 SVGAGI. DNA of the CDR3: TGTGCCAGCAGCCGGGGCATGGACAGGGGGCGCGGGCAGTACTTC. Its protein is CASSRGMDRGRGQYF.

This clone showed up just a few times. This CDR3 is also generated by other DNA sequences in the sample. The chain carries TRBV5-4 and TRBJ1-1, with 8 bases lining up with TRBD1. V was clipped by 0 bases and J by 6 bases; unmatched bases: 4. Germline-derived CDR1 and CDR2 are SGHNT and YYREEE (reference sequence). This CDR3 comprises 14 residues. The CDR3 DNA reads as TGTGCCAGCAGCTTGGCAGGGGGCGCCTCTGAAGCTTTCTTT. Amino acid sequence: CASSLAGGASEAFF.

This chain uses TRBV7-9 with TRBJ2-7; D is perhaps TRBD1 or TRBD2 (6 bases each). Germline values: CDR1 SEHNR, CDR2 FQNEAQ (reference sequence). The V and J ends lost 5 bases and 7 bases respectively, with 21 bases between them. This CDR3 is 15 amino acids long. The CDR3 DNA is TGTGCCAGCAGCCACCCCCCGGGGGCAGGGGATGAGCAGTACTTC. Its protein product is CASSHPPGAGDEQYF.

This clone was counted a few times. The CDR3: CASRTEFQNQPQHF. The CDR3 bases are TGTGCCAGCAGGACAGAATTCCAAAATCAGCCCCAGCATTTT. This rearrangement joins TRBV28 to TRBJ1-5; D possibly corresponds to TRBD1 (5 bases). The V gene's germline CDR1 is MDHEN and CDR2 SYDVKM. The V and J ends lost 6 bases and 4 bases respectively, with 13 bases between them. There are 14 residues in the CDR3.

V gene TRBV19 combines with J gene TRBJ2-4, with 9 bases that match TRBD2. Germline CDR1 and CDR2: LNHDA and SQIVND (reference sequence). V lost 3 bases, J lost 5 bases, and 2 bases stayed unmatched. The CDR3 runs 14 residues. The CDR3 sequence is CASSILAGQNIQYF. The CDR3 DNA sequence: TGTGCCAGTAGTATCCTAGCGGGGCAAAACATTCAGTACTTC.

The chain is built from TRBV19 and TRBJ1-1; TRBD1 matches at 12 bases. The CDR3 is made up of 18 amino acids. Germline assignment: CDR1 LNHDA and CDR2 SQIVND (reference sequence). V lost 4 bases and J lost 0; bases outside the gene matches: 9. The CDR3 sequence: CASSSDPGQGALNTEAFF. CDR3 nucleotides: TGTGCCAGTAGTAGTGATCCGGGACAGGGGGCCTTGAACACTGAAGCTTTCTTT.

The chain joins TRBV6-6 to TRBJ2-1, with D hard to call. This CDR3 comprises 13 residues. Germline lookup yields CDR1 MNHNY and CDR2 SVGAGI (reference sequence). With 8 bases removed from V and 5 bases from J, the gap between germline ends came to 13 bases. The CDR3 region has the DNA TGTGCCAGCGGCCTCGAGAGCCACAATGAGCAGTTCTTC. Its translation: CASGLESHNEQFF.

The chain couples TRBV28 to TRBJ1-3; D uncertain. The CDR3 consists of 14 residues. The ends were cut back, 7 bases at V and 0 bases at J, with 10 bases in the middle. The germline V gene has CDR1 MDHEN and CDR2 SYDVKM. The CDR3 spells CASIVSSSGNTIYF. The CDR3 nucleotides read TGTGCCAGCATTGTGTCTAGCTCTGGAAACACCATATATTTT.